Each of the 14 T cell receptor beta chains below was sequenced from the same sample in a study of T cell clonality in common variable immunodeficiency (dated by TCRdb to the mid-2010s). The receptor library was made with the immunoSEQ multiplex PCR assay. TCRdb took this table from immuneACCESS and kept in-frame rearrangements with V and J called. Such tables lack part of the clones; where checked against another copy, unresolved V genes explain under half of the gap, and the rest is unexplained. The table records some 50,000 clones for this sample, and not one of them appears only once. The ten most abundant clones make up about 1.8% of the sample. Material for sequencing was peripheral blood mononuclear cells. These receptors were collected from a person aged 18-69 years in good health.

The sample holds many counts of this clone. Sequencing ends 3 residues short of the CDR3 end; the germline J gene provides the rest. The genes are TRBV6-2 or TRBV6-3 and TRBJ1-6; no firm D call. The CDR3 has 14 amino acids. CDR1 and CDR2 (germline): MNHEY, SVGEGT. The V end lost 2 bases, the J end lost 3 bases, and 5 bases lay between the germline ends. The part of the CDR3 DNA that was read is TGTGCCAGCAGTTACGGCGGCTATAATTCACCC. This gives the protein CASSYGGYNSP. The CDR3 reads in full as CASSYGGYNSPLHF.

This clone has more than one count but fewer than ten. CDR3 DNA (partial): TGCAGTGCTAGAGATCAAGGCGGGAGTTGGTACGAG. Protein product: CSARDQGGSWYE. The entire CDR3 is CSARDQGGSWYEQYF. The J gene is TRBJ2-7, the V gene TRBV20-1; 7 positions agree with TRBD2. Read sequence stops 3 residues before the CDR3 end, and the germline J gene provides the missing end. The V and J ends lost 0 bases and 4 bases, in that order; junction bases with no gene match: 9. This CDR3 has 15 amino acids. Germline CDR1 and CDR2: DFQATT and SNEGSKA (reference sequence).

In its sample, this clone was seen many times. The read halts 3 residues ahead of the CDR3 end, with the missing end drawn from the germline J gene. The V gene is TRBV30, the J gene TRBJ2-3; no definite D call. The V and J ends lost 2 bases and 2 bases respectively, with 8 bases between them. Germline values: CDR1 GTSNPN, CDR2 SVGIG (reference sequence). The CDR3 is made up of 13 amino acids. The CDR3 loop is CAWSILFTDTQYF. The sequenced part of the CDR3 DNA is TGTGCCTGGAGTATACTTTTCACAGATACG.

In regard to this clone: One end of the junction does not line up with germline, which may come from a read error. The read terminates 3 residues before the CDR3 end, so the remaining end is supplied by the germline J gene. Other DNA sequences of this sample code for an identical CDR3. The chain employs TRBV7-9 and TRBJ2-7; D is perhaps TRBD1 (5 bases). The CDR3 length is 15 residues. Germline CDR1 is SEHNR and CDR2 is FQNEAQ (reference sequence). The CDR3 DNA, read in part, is TGCGCCAGCAGCTTAACGGGCGACAGTTCCTACGAG. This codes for CASSLTGDSSYE. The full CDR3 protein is CASSLTGDSSYEQYF.

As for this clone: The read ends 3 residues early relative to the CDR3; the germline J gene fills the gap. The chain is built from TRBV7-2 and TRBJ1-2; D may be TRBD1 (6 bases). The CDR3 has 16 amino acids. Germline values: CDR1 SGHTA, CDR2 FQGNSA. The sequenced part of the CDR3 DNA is TGTGCCAGCAGCTTAGCACTAGCGGGGGCTCCCTACGAC. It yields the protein CASSLALAGAPYD. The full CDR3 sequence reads CASSLALAGAPYDYTF.

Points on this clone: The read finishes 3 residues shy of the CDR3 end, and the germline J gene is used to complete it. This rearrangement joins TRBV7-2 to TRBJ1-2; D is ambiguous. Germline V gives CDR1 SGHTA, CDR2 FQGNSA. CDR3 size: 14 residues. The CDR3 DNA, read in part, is TGTGCCAGCAGCTTAGAATTTAACGCGATCGGC. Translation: CASSLEFNAIG. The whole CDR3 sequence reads CASSLEFNAIGYTF.

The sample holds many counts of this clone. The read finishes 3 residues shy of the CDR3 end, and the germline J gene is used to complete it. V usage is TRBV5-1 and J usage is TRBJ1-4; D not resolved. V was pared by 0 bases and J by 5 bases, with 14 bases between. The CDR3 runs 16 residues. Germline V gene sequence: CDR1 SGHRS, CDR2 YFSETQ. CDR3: CASSLDSGRGNEKLFF. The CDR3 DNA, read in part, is TGCGCCAGCAGCTTGGACAGTGGGCGAGGGAATGAAAAA.

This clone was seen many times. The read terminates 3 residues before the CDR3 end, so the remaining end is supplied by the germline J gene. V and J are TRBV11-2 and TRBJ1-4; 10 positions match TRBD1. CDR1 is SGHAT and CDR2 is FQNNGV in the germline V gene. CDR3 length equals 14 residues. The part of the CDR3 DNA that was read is TGTGCCAGCAGCCCCGGGACAGGGGATATAGAA. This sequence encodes CASSPGTGDIE. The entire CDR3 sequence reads CASSPGTGDIELFF. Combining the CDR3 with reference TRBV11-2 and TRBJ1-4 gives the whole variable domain EAGVAQSPRYKIIEKRQSVAFWCNPISGHATLYWYQQILGQGPKLLIQFQNNGVVDDSQLPKDRFSAERLKGVDSTLKIQPAKLEDSAVYLCASSPGTGDIELFFGSGTQLSVL.

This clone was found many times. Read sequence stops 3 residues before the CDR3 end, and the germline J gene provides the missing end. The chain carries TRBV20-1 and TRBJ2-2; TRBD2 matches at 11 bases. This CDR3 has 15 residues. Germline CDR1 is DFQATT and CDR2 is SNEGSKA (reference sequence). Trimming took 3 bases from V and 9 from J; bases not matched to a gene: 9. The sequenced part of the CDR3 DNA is TGCAGTGCTAGTAGTAGCGGGGGGGTAACCAGGGAG. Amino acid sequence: CSASSSGGVTRE. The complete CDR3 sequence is CSASSSGGVTRELFF.

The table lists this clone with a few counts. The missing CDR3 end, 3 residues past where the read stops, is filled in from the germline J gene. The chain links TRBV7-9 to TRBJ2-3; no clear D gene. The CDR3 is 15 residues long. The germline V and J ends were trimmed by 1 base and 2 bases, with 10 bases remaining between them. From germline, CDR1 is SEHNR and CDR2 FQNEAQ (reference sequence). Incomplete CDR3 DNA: TGTGCCAGCAGCTTAGGAGGCTCTTTCACAGATACG. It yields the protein CASSLGGSFTDT. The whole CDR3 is CASSLGGSFTDTQYF.

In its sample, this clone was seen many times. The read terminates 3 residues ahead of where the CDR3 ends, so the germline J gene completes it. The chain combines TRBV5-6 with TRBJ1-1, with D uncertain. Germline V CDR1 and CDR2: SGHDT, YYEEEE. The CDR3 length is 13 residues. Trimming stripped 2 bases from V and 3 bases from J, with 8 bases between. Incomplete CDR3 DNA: TGTGCCAGCAGCTTAAACACCTACACTGAA. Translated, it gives CASSLNTYTE. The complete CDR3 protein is CASSLNTYTEAFF.

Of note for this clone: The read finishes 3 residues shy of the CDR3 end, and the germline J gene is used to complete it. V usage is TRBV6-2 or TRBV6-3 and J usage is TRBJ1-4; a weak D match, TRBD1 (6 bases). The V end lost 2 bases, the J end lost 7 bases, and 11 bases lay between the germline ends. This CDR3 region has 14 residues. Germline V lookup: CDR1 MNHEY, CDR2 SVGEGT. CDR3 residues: CASSYGGAREKLFF. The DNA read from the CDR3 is TGTGCCAGCAGTTACGGGGGGGCTCGTGAAAAA.

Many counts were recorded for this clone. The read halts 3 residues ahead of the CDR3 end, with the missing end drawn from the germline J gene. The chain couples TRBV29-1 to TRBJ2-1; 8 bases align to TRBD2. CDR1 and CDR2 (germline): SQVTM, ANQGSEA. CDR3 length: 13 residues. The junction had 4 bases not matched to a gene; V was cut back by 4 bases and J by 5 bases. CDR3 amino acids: CSVGRGANNEQFF. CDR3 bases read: TGCAGCGTTGGGCGGGGGGCGAACAATGAG.

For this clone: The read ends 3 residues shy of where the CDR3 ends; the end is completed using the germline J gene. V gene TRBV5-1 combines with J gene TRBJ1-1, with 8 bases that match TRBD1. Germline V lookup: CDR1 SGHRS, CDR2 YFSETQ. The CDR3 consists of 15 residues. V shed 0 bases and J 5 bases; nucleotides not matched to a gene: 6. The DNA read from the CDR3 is TGCGCCAGCAGCTTGGCCGGACAGGGCAATACTGAA. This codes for CASSLAGQGNTE. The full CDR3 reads CASSLAGQGNTEAFF.